This paragraph reports one T cell receptor (beta chain). Its antigen specificity is not known. No base qualities exist here, and no much larger clone lies one base off it. Library generation was performed with the immunoSEQ multiplex PCR assay. TCRdb's version of the immuneACCESS table is confined to in-frame rearrangements and falls short of the full clone set. An unresolved V gene accounts for under half of the shortfall where checked; the remainder is of unknown origin. The sample yields about 94,000 clones; 90% were counted once. The ten largest account for more than 3.5% of the sample. The CDR3, from cysteine to phenylalanine, totals 14 residues. The DNA shown is the 42-base CDR3, in frame from base 1. In the germline V gene, CDR1 corresponds to SNHLY and CDR2 to FYNNEI. From V the trimming removes 6 bases and from J it removes 7 bases, while the gene matches leave 5 bases of the junction unaccounted for.

This entry is derived from a study of control samples from healthy donors and cancer patients (TCRdb year 2020). This receptor chain uses TRBV2 and TRBJ1-6; TRBD1 fits 8 bases in the junction. The sequence was collected from a young woman in good health. Sequenced material: blood. The CDR3 amino acid sequence is: CASSWTGWNSPLHF. DNA sequence: TGTGCCAGCAGCTGGACAGGGTGGAATTCACCCCTCCACTTT.